The 26 T cell receptor beta chains reported below all come from one sample, sequenced in a study of T-cell memory formation after mild COVID-19. TCRdb re-analysed the 5' RACE reads in MiXCR, keeping a single row per CDR3 protein. The sample has fewer than 650,000 distinct CDR3 sequences; about 20% are singletons. Sequenced input: PBMCs or a T cell subset sorted from them (not recorded which). These receptors came from an adult woman who had mild COVID-19 (a few samples of this study predate the infection). Cell type and time point are not known.

The CDR3 nucleotides are TGTGCCAGCAGCCGACCACAGGGGGCGGAGACCCAGTACTTC. Protein sequence: CASSRPQGAETQYF. The chain links TRBV4-2 to TRBJ2-5; 9 bases agree with TRBD1. Germline CDR1 reads LGHNA; CDR2 reads YNFKEQ. This CDR3 is built from 14 residues. With V trimmed by 4 bases and J by 5 bases, 5 bases remained unmatched.

This clonotype was seen a few times. V and J are TRBV30 and TRBJ2-1; 8 bases fit TRBD1. There are 13 residues in the CDR3. Looked up from germline, CDR1 is GTSNPN and CDR2 is SVGIG (reference sequence). The junction had 2 bases not matched to a gene; V was cut back by 5 bases and J by 2 bases. CDR3 protein: CAWGQGTYNEQFF. In DNA form, the CDR3 reads TGTGCCTGGGGACAGGGAACCTACAATGAGCAGTTCTTC.

This clonotype was detected only a few times. This chain's CDR3 is CASSLHRDRAYYEQYF. In DNA form, the CDR3 reads TGTGCCAGCAGCCTCCACCGGGACAGGGCGTACTACGAGCAGTACTTC. J is TRBJ2-7 and V is TRBV7-9; TRBD1 agrees at 9 bases. The CDR3 has 16 amino acids. Germline V gives CDR1 SEHNR, CDR2 FQNEAQ (reference sequence). V shed 5 bases and J 3 bases; nucleotides not matched to a gene: 11.

CDR3 loop: CASSLYRQEGFGYTF. The CDR3 nucleotides read TGTGCCAGCAGCTTATACAGACAGGAGGGCTTCGGCTACACCTTC. The J gene is TRBJ1-2, the V gene TRBV13; D is perhaps TRBD1 (6 bases). CDR3 length: 15 residues. CDR1 PRHDT and CDR2 FYEKMQ come from the germline V gene (reference sequence). With 2 bases removed from V and 8 bases from J, the gap between germline ends came to 18 bases.

V usage is TRBV12-3 or TRBV12-4 and J usage is TRBJ1-1; weak D call: TRBD1 (5 bases). Trimming removed 3 bases at V and 6 bases at J, with 11 bases between. The CDR3 is made up of 13 amino acids. As DNA, the CDR3 is TGTGCCAGCAGTTTTAGCAGGGTCCCTGAAGCTTTCTTT. Its protein product is CASSFSRVPEAFF.

The CDR3 DNA is TGCAGTGCTTCGACTAGCGGGAGGAGTGAGACCCAGTACTTC. This codes for CSASTSGRSETQYF. V is TRBV20-1 and J is TRBJ2-5; TRBD2 matches at 13 bases. Germline V gene sequence: CDR1 DFQATT, CDR2 SNEGSKA (reference sequence). The CDR3 contains 14 residues. Trimming cost V 5 bases and J 5 bases; bases outside gene matches: 5.

The genes are TRBV29-1 and TRBJ1-1; no reliable D call. The CDR3 extends over 12 amino acids. V was clipped by 2 bases and J by 2 bases, with 6 bases between them. The germline CDR1 and CDR2 sequences are SQVTM and ANQGSEA. The CDR3 DNA is TGCAGCGTTGAATTGGGAAACACTGAAGCTTTCTTT. It yields the protein CSVELGNTEAFF.

The chain is built from TRBV10-3 and TRBJ1-1; D call uncertain. Germline V lookup: CDR1 ENHRY, CDR2 SYGVKD. V was shortened by 9 bases and J by 0 bases, with 14 bases between the two germline ends. This CDR3 has 14 amino acids. For the CDR3, the DNA is TGTGCCATACGGAGCGAACCTATGAACACTGAAGCTTTCTTT. It encodes CAIRSEPMNTEAFF.

Comments on this clonotype: At one end the junction does not follow the germline gene, possibly because of a read error. The genes are TRBV24-1 and TRBJ2-1; either TRBD1 or TRBD2 may supply D (5 bases each). The CDR3 is 14 residues long. The V gene's germline CDR1 is KGHDR and CDR2 SFDVKD. The CDR3 bases are TGTGCCACCAGTCATTTAGATCAGGGACGGGGTAGGTTCTTC. Amino acids: CATSHLDQGRGRFF.

The chain has TRBV4-1 and TRBJ2-7; no clear D gene. This CDR3 comprises 13 residues. The germline V gene encodes CDR1 MGHRA and CDR2 YSYEKL. Trimming removed 3 bases from V and 3 bases from J, with 9 bases in between. The CDR3 region is CASSHLGGYEQYF. The CDR3 DNA is TGCGCCAGCAGCCACCTTGGCGGCTACGAGCAGTACTTC.

This clonotype was detected many times. This chain links TRBV20-1 with TRBJ1-1; 8 bases align to TRBD1. Germline CDR1 reads DFQATT; CDR2 reads SNEGSKA (reference sequence). V dropped 5 bases and J dropped 10; count of bases not matched to a gene: 15. This CDR3 spans 14 amino acids. The CDR3 DNA follows: TGCAGTGCTCTAACAACCGGGACAGGTTACAGAGCTTTCTTT. It is translated as CSALTTGTGYRAFF.

J is TRBJ2-2 and V is TRBV28; 15 bases agree with TRBD2. V shed 5 bases, J shed 0 bases, and the junction held 7 bases outside the gene matches. Germline V gives CDR1 MDHEN, CDR2 SYDVKM. There are 19 residues in the CDR3. CDR3: CASSVPGLAGGANTGELFF. CDR3 DNA: TGTGCCAGCAGTGTTCCGGGACTAGCGGGAGGTGCGAACACCGGGGAGCTGTTTTTT.

This clonotype was seen a handful of times. This rearrangement joins TRBV5-6 to TRBJ2-4; D may correspond to TRBD1 or TRBD2 (6 bases each). Trimming stripped 4 bases from V and 1 base from J, with 27 bases between. Germline V gene data show CDR1 as SGHDT and CDR2 as YYEEEE. This CDR3 is 20 amino acids long. CDR3 bases: TGTGCCAGCAGCCCCGCCAGAACCAGGGGTGGGCTAGCGGCCAAAAACATTCAGTACTTC. Its protein product is CASSPARTRGGLAAKNIQYF.

In this sample, this clonotype turned up many times. The V call is TRBV20-1, the J call TRBJ1-5; D gene ambiguous. The V end was cut by 7 bases, the J end by 7 bases, with 14 bases between. The CDR3 has 12 amino acids. The germline CDR1 and CDR2 sequences are DFQATT and SNEGSKA (reference sequence). CDR3 amino acids: CSVSGSNQPQHF. The CDR3 region has the DNA TGCAGTGTTTCGGGGAGTAACCAGCCCCAGCATTTT.

The gene calls are TRBV5-1 and TRBJ2-3, with TRBD2 matching over 8 bases. Germline loops: CDR1 SGHRS, CDR2 YFSETQ. The V and J ends lost 0 bases and 0 bases, in that order; junction bases with no gene match: 3. The CDR3 extends over 16 amino acids. CDR3 protein: CASSLGSGVSTDTQYF. The CDR3 nucleotides are TGCGCCAGCAGCTTGGGTAGCGGGGTGAGCACAGATACGCAGTATTTT.

There are a few counts of this clonotype. V usage is TRBV12-3 or TRBV12-4 and J usage is TRBJ2-5; 10 bases align to TRBD1. V was clipped by 3 bases and J by 7 bases; unmatched bases: 5. The CDR3 contains 14 residues. CDR3 sequence: CASSFRQGAPTQYF. The CDR3 DNA sequence: TGTGCCAGCAGTTTTCGACAGGGGGCTCCGACCCAGTACTTC.

The chain links TRBV7-9 to TRBJ1-6; tentative D call: TRBD1 (5 bases). CDR1 SEHNR and CDR2 FQNEAQ come from the germline V gene (reference sequence). The CDR3 has 16 residues. The V and J ends lost 5 bases and 9 bases respectively, with 20 bases between them. Here the CDR3 reads CASSGDLGLHGSPLHF. The CDR3 DNA sequence: TGTGCCAGCAGCGGGGACCTCGGCCTTCACGGTTCACCCCTCCACTTT.

This clonotype has a handful of counts. CDR3 nucleotides: TGTGCCAGCTCACCTTCTAGCGGGAGGTTGGGTGAGCAGTTCTTC. The encoded protein is CASSPSSGRLGEQFF. This sequence joins TRBV18 and TRBJ2-1, with 11 bases fitting TRBD2. With 3 bases clipped from V and 9 bases from J, the junction kept 7 bases outside the gene matches. This CDR3 is 15 amino acids long. CDR1 and CDR2 from the germline V gene are KGHSH and LQKENI.

The chain is built from TRBV18 and TRBJ2-7; 8 nucleotides match TRBD2. V lost 2 bases to trimming and J lost 6 bases; unmatched junction nucleotides: 12. From germline, CDR1 is KGHSH and CDR2 LQKENI. This CDR3 has 16 residues. The CDR3 spells CASSPTREGMTGEQYF. Written as DNA, the CDR3 is TGTGCCAGCTCACCAACCCGGGAGGGAATGACGGGCGAGCAGTACTTC.

This clonotype was detected a few times. V gene TRBV20-1 combines with J gene TRBJ2-1; D could derive from TRBD1 or TRBD2 (5 bases each). The germline gives CDR1 DFQATT, CDR2 SNEGSKA (reference sequence). There are 12 residues in the CDR3. Trimming shortened V by 0 bases and J by 7 bases, and 7 bases separated the two germline ends. This CDR3 reads CSAREGVNEQFF. DNA of the CDR3: TGCAGTGCTAGAGAGGGGGTAAATGAGCAGTTCTTC.

The chain joins TRBV24-1 to TRBJ2-1; 8 nucleotides align to TRBD2. This CDR3 has 17 amino acids. The trim removed 3 bases at V and 4 bases at J, leaving 10 bases unmatched. From germline, CDR1 is KGHDR and CDR2 SFDVKD. The CDR3 DNA reads TGTGCCACCAGTGATCCGACCAGGGCTAGCGGGTACAATGAGCAGTTCTTC. This gives the protein CATSDPTRASGYNEQFF.

Many counts were recorded for this clonotype. V gene TRBV5-1 combines with J gene TRBJ2-7; 8 nucleotides match TRBD1. Germline values: CDR1 SGHRS, CDR2 YFSETQ. The CDR3 is 14 residues long. The ends lost 4 bases at V and 1 base at J; junction bases unmatched: 4. This CDR3 is CASSGQGSSYEQYF. The CDR3 DNA reads TGCGCCAGCAGCGGACAGGGCTCGTCCTACGAGCAGTACTTC.

This clonotype was seen a handful of times. The chain combines TRBV7-9 with TRBJ2-5; D remains ambiguous. Germline CDR1 is SEHNR and CDR2 is FQNEAQ (reference sequence). The V end lost 6 bases, the J end lost 4 bases, and 12 bases lay between the germline ends. This CDR3 has 13 residues. CDR3 sequence reads: CASSILPSETQYF. CDR3 coding DNA: TGTGCCAGCAGTATACTGCCATCAGAGACCCAGTACTTC.

The chain recombines TRBV5-1 with TRBJ2-7; 13 positions match TRBD2. CDR3 size: 18 residues. The junction had 16 bases not matched to a gene; V was cut back by 7 bases and J by 3 bases. CDR1 and CDR2 from the germline V gene are SGHRS and YFSETQ. CDR3 bases: TGCGCCAGCGCACCGGGACTAGCGGGATCGGCCCCTTTCTACGAGCAGTACTTC. This gives the protein CASAPGLAGSAPFYEQYF. Together with reference TRBV5-1 and TRBJ2-7, the CDR3 gives the full variable domain: KAGVTQTPRYLIKTRGQQVTLSCSPISGHRSVSWYQQTPGQGLQFLFEYFSETQRNKGNFPGRFSGRQFSNSRSEMNVSTLELGDSALYLCASAPGLAGSAPFYEQYFGPGTRLTVT.

This clonotype appeared a few times. The V call is TRBV12-3 or TRBV12-4, the J call TRBJ1-5; D gene uncertain. V lost 7 bases and J lost 8, with 15 bases in between. The CDR3 loop spans 13 amino acids. This chain's CDR3 is CASTTSHLEPQHF. The CDR3 DNA is TGTGCCAGCACCACATCACATTTGGAGCCCCAGCATTTT.

The sample holds a few counts of this clonotype. The CDR3 protein is CASSLTSTGETQYF. CDR3 bases: TGTGCCAGCAGTCTTACGTCGACAGGAGAGACCCAGTACTTC. V and J are TRBV12-3 or TRBV12-4 and TRBJ2-5; maybe TRBD1 (6 bases). The germline V and J ends were trimmed by 5 bases and 4 bases, with 14 bases remaining between them. This CDR3 spans 14 amino acids.